Shown below are 9 T cell receptor beta chains from a single sample sequenced in a study of cytomegalovirus exposure and HLA in healthy donors. The PCR had 60 Vbeta and 13 Jbeta primers. TCRdb keeps only in-frame clones here, not all; method: immunoSEQ multiplex PCR. The sample has hundreds of thousands of clones; around 90% are singletons. Sequenced sample: PBMCs. The receptors were gathered from a woman between 18 and 29 years old in good health and CMV-seronegative.

The chain is built from TRBV7-6 and TRBJ2-2, with D hard to call. Germline CDR1 SGHVS, CDR2 FNYEAQ. Trimming removed 2 bases at V and 0 bases at J, with 10 bases between. The CDR3 sequence is 16 residues long. The CDR3 nucleotides are TGTGCCAGCAGCTTAACGACACTGACGAACACCGGGGAGCTGTTTTTT. Translated, it gives CASSLTTLTNTGELFF.

V is TRBV6-4 and J is TRBJ2-7; the D gene is possibly TRBD1 (6 bases). CDR1 and CDR2 from the germline V gene are MRHNA and SNTAGT. The CDR3 totals 17 residues. V lost 8 bases and J lost 1, with 24 bases in between. DNA of the CDR3: TGTGCCAGCCGGCTAAGATCAAAAAGGACAGTTTCCTACGAGCAGTACTTC. It is translated as CASRLRSKRTVSYEQYF.

The V call is TRBV4-1, the J call TRBJ1-5, with D perhaps TRBD1 (5 bases). Germline CDR1 and CDR2: MGHRA and YSYEKL. CDR3 size: 15 residues. The V and J ends lost 2 bases and 1 base respectively, with 9 bases between them. The CDR3: CASSQQDISNQPQHF. As DNA, the CDR3 is TGCGCCAGCAGCCAACAGGACATAAGCAATCAGCCCCAGCATTTT.

The chain is built from TRBV6-5 and TRBJ2-7; 9 nucleotides agree with TRBD2. Looked up from germline, CDR1 is MNHEY and CDR2 is SVGAGI. With 6 bases clipped from V and 2 bases from J, the junction kept 5 bases outside the gene matches. There are 14 residues in the CDR3. CDR3 sequence reads: CASSLSGGTYEQYF. In DNA form, the CDR3 reads TGTGCCAGCAGCCTTAGCGGGGGAACCTACGAGCAGTACTTC.

V and J are TRBV5-1 and TRBJ1-1, with D perhaps matching TRBD1 (6 bases). This CDR3 region has 15 residues. Looked up from germline, CDR1 is SGHRS and CDR2 is YFSETQ. Trimming removed 4 bases at V and 1 base at J, with 14 bases between. CDR3 DNA: TGCGCCAGCAGCGGAAACAGGGTGGGGAACACTGAAGCTTTCTTT. It translates to CASSGNRVGNTEAFF. Full variable domain (remainder filled in from reference TRBV5-1 and TRBJ1-1): KAGVTQTPRYLIKTRGQQVTLSCSPISGHRSVSWYQQTPGQGLQFLFEYFSETQRNKGNFPGRFSGRQFSNSRSEMNVSTLELGDSALYLCASSGNRVGNTEAFFGQGTRLTVV.

The chain is built from TRBV7-9 and TRBJ2-5; the match to TRBD2 covers 7 bases. This CDR3 region has 16 residues. Unmatched junction bases numbered 13, after V lost 5 bases and J lost 4 bases. The germline V gene encodes CDR1 SEHNR and CDR2 FQNEAQ (reference sequence). This chain's CDR3 is CASSPLSGGMGETQYF. In DNA, the CDR3 is TGTGCCAGCAGCCCCCTTTCCGGGGGGATGGGAGAGACCCAGTACTTC.

This clone has a single count. This chain connects TRBV9 to TRBJ2-2, with 10 bases matching TRBD2. The germline V gene encodes CDR1 SGDLS and CDR2 YYNGEE. With 4 bases clipped from V and 0 bases from J, the junction kept 9 bases outside the gene matches. The CDR3 runs 18 residues. The CDR3 DNA follows: TGTGCCAGCAGCCTCCGGGGTAGCGGGGGGCCGAACACCGGGGAGCTGTTTTTT. This encodes CASSLRGSGGPNTGELFF.

This chain joins TRBV6-1 and TRBJ2-7; 8 bases agree with TRBD1. The germline gives CDR1 MNHNS, CDR2 SASEGT. V lost 8 bases and J lost 0; bases outside the gene matches: 9. CDR3 length equals 15 residues. The CDR3 here is CASPARTGSSYEQYF. The CDR3 DNA is TGTGCCAGCCCCGCAAGGACAGGGTCCTCCTACGAGCAGTACTTC.

This chain connects TRBV5-5 to TRBJ1-1; D is unresolved. This CDR3 contains 13 residues. Germline CDR1 is SGHKS and CDR2 is YYEKEE (reference sequence). Trimming shortened V by 6 bases and J by 1 base, and 10 bases separated the two germline ends. CDR3 sequence reads: CASTLLSNTEAFF. The CDR3 DNA sequence: TGTGCCAGCACACTTTTATCGAACACTGAAGCTTTCTTT.